The 27 T cell receptor beta chains below all came from one sample that was sequenced in a study of cytomegalovirus exposure and HLA in healthy donors. PCR was performed using 60 Vbeta and 13 Jbeta primers. Sequencing used immunoSEQ multiplex PCR; TCRdb keeps in-frame clones, though not all of them. The sample has some 150,000 clones; around 79% are singletons. Input material: PBMCs. The receptors derive from a middle-aged woman in good health and CMV-seronegative.

The chain uses TRBV7-3 and TRBJ2-7, with 7 bases identical to TRBD1. The CDR3 loop spans 12 amino acids. Germline V CDR1 and CDR2: SGHTA, FQGTGA. Trimming at V came to 2 bases and at J to 6 bases, leaving 1 base not matched to a gene. CDR3 nucleotides: TGTGCCAGCAGCTTATCAGGGGGCGAGCAGTACTTC. Translating it yields CASSLSGGEQYF.

J is TRBJ1-1 and V is TRBV9; D is possibly TRBD1 (6 bases). V was clipped by 5 bases and J by 3 bases, with 11 bases between them. From germline, CDR1 is SGDLS and CDR2 YYNGEE. The CDR3 sequence is 13 residues long. The CDR3 region is CASSRGAYTEAFF. DNA of the CDR3: TGTGCCAGCAGTCGGGGGGCATACACTGAAGCTTTCTTT.

This chain joins TRBV10-1 and TRBJ2-1; the match to TRBD2 covers 9 bases. The CDR3 runs 16 residues. V lost 2 bases to trimming and J lost 6 bases; unmatched junction nucleotides: 8. Germline-derived CDR1 and CDR2 are WNHNN and SYGVQD (reference sequence). In DNA, the CDR3 is TGCGCCAGCAGTGAGCTAGGGCTAGCGGGGACCAATGAGCAGTTCTTC. Its translation is CASSELGLAGTNEQFF.

This sequence joins TRBV6-4 and TRBJ1-1; the D gene is possibly TRBD1 (5 bases). Trimming stripped 5 bases from V and 3 bases from J, with 10 bases between. From germline, CDR1 is MRHNA and CDR2 SNTAGT. The CDR3 runs 13 residues. CDR3 sequence reads: CASSQDSYTEAFF. The DNA for the CDR3 is TGTGCCAGCAGTCAAGACAGTTACACTGAAGCTTTCTTT.

CDR3 DNA sequence: TGTGCCAGCAGTTTAGCGGTTGAAGCTTTCTTT. Amino acid sequence: CASSLAVEAFF. The chain links TRBV28 to TRBJ1-1; D not resolved. Germline V gene lookup returns CDR1 MDHEN and CDR2 SYDVKM. V was pared by 2 bases and J by 7 bases, with 5 bases between. The CDR3 consists of 11 residues. Combining the CDR3 with reference TRBV28 and TRBJ1-1 gives the whole variable domain DVKVTQSSRYLVKRTGEKVFLECVQDMDHENMFWYRQDPGLGLRLIYFSYDVKMKEKGDIPEGYSVSREKKERFSLILESASTNQTSMYLCASSLAVEAFFGQGTRLTVV.

This clone is a singleton in its sample. The germline gene is not matched at one end of the junction; a read error may be the cause. The CDR3 DNA reads TGTGCCAGCAGTTTATTACAGGGCCTGAACACTGAAGATTTCTTT. Translated, it gives CASSLLQGLNTEDFF. The chain recombines TRBV28 with TRBJ1-1, with a weak D call TRBD1 (6 bases). Germline CDR1 MDHEN, CDR2 SYDVKM. The CDR3 is 15 amino acids.

The chain is built from TRBV7-9 and TRBJ1-1; no clear D. The CDR3 length is 12 residues. Deletions cut 3 bases from V and 4 bases from J, with 6 bases between. Germline loops: CDR1 SEHNR, CDR2 FQNEAQ (reference sequence). The CDR3 coding sequence is TGTGCCAGCAGCTTCGGGGTCACTGAAGCTTTCTTT. It encodes CASSFGVTEAFF.

V gene TRBV7-2 combines with J gene TRBJ2-7, with 8 bases identical to TRBD2. Germline CDR1 SGHTA, CDR2 FQGNSA. This CDR3 is built from 15 residues. Trimming took 4 bases from V and 2 from J; bases not matched to a gene: 7. CDR3 amino acids: CASSSPGGKPYEQYF. The CDR3 region has the DNA TGTGCCAGCAGCTCACCGGGGGGGAAGCCCTACGAGCAGTACTTC.

The chain couples TRBV9 to TRBJ2-3; D is perhaps TRBD2 (5 bases). Germline V gene lookup returns CDR1 SGDLS and CDR2 YYNGEE. With 4 bases removed from V and 1 base from J, the gap between germline ends came to 16 bases. The CDR3 extends over 16 amino acids. CDR3 residues: CASSPSSSTRTDTQYF. CDR3 DNA sequence: TGTGCCAGCAGCCCTAGCAGCTCGACACGCACAGATACGCAGTATTTT.

The chain carries TRBV5-1 and TRBJ1-6; 8 bases line up with TRBD1. The trim removed 1 base at V and 9 bases at J, leaving 6 bases unmatched. CDR1 is SGHRS, CDR2 YFSETQ, per germline. CDR3 length: 15 amino acids. This CDR3 is CASSLSGGGSSPLHF. CDR3 nucleotides: TGCGCCAGCAGCTTGTCAGGGGGCGGGAGTTCACCCCTCCACTTT. Using reference TRBV5-1 and TRBJ1-6 for the parts outside the CDR3, the full variable domain is KAGVTQTPRYLIKTRGQQVTLSCSPISGHRSVSWYQQTPGQGLQFLFEYFSETQRNKGNFPGRFSGRQFSNSRSEMNVSTLELGDSALYLCASSLSGGGSSPLHFGNGTRLTVT.

The V gene is TRBV2, the J gene TRBJ1-4; the D gene is possibly TRBD1 (6 bases). This CDR3 contains 15 residues. The V gene lost 6 bases and the J gene lost 8 bases, with 19 bases spanning the gap. Germline V gene lookup returns CDR1 SNHLY and CDR2 FYNNEI. The CDR3 reads CASRDPADSAEKLFF. In DNA form, the CDR3 reads TGTGCCAGCAGGGACCCCGCGGACAGTGCGGAAAAACTGTTTTTT.

The chain couples TRBV7-2 to TRBJ1-2; D unresolved. This CDR3 region has 12 residues. Germline V gene data show CDR1 as SGHTA and CDR2 as FQGNSA. Trimming left V 3 bases short and J 5 bases short, with 7 bases between. The CDR3 DNA follows: TGTGCCAGCAGCTTCGGAGTTTATGGCTACACCTTC. This sequence encodes CASSFGVYGYTF.

The J gene is TRBJ1-2, the V gene TRBV6-5, with TRBD1 identical over 11 bases. The CDR3 is 14 residues long. Germline trimming cut 7 bases from V and 5 bases from J; bases unmatched to any gene: 6. Per germline, CDR1 MNHEY and CDR2 SVGAGI. CDR3 DNA: TGTGCCAGCACCTCCGGGACAGGGGGGTATGGCTACACCTTC. It specifies CASTSGTGGYGYTF.

The V call is TRBV30, the J call TRBJ1-2; 9 bases are a match to TRBD1. The germline CDR1 and CDR2 sequences are GTSNPN and SVGIG (reference sequence). This CDR3 is 16 amino acids long. Trimming at V came to 0 bases and at J to 1 base, leaving 6 bases not matched to a gene. The CDR3 coding sequence is TGTGCCTGGAGTGTCGCAGGACAGGGGTATAACTATGGCTACACCTTC. Amino acids: CAWSVAGQGYNYGYTF.

This rearrangement joins TRBV13 to TRBJ2-3; D is ambiguous. V gave up 5 bases and J gave up 0 bases, with 9 bases separating them. The CDR3 sequence is 14 residues long. CDR1 PRHDT and CDR2 FYEKMQ come from the germline V gene (reference sequence). The CDR3 DNA reads as TGTGCCAGCAGCACCCGAACTAGCACAGATACGCAGTATTTT. Its translation: CASSTRTSTDTQYF.

This chain connects TRBV7-3 to TRBJ1-1; 12 bases align to TRBD1. V lost 3 bases to trimming and J lost 11 bases; unmatched junction nucleotides: 7. From germline, CDR1 is SGHTA and CDR2 FQGTGA. The CDR3 contains 14 residues. This CDR3 is CASSLAGQGARAFF. The CDR3 DNA sequence: TGTGCCAGCAGCTTGGCGGGACAGGGGGCGCGCGCTTTCTTT. The full variable domain, with the rest looked up from reference TRBV7-3 and TRBJ1-1, is GAGVSQTPSNKVTEKGKYVELRCDPISGHTALYWYRQSLGQGPEFLIYFQGTGAADDSGLPNDRFFAVRPEGSVSTLKIQRTERGDSAVYLCASSLAGQGARAFFGQGTRLTVV.

The chain combines TRBV14 with TRBJ2-7, with D possibly matching TRBD1 (5 bases). V lost 4 bases and J 2 bases, leaving 12 bases between the germline ends. The CDR3 has 14 residues. Germline V gives CDR1 SGHDN, CDR2 FVKESK. DNA of the CDR3: TGTGCCAGCAGCCTCAGGGCCGTCCCCTACGAGCAGTACTTC. This sequence encodes CASSLRAVPYEQYF.

The chain employs TRBV27 and TRBJ2-1; 11 nucleotides line up with TRBD2. Germline-derived CDR1 and CDR2 are MNHEY and SMNVEV (reference sequence). The CDR3 extends over 13 amino acids. V shed 8 bases, J shed 7 bases, and the junction held 4 bases outside the gene matches. The CDR3: CASVSGGANEQFF. DNA of the CDR3: TGTGCCAGCGTTAGCGGGGGGGCAAATGAGCAGTTCTTC.

The genes are TRBV4-2 and TRBJ2-4, with 8 bases lining up with TRBD2. CDR3 length equals 16 residues. J lost 2 bases, V lost 2 bases, and 5 bases had no gene match. CDR1 and CDR2 from the germline V gene are LGHNA and YNFKEQ. The CDR3 protein is CASSQTSGGPKNIQYF. DNA of the CDR3: TGTGCCAGCAGCCAAACCTCGGGGGGGCCCAAAAACATTCAGTACTTC.

The chain carries TRBV30 and TRBJ1-2; D possibly corresponds to TRBD1 (5 bases). Germline values: CDR1 GTSNPN, CDR2 SVGIG (reference sequence). Trimming shortened V by 0 bases and J by 8 bases, and 13 bases separated the two germline ends. The CDR3 runs to 13 residues. The CDR3 here is CAWSVGTGEGYTF. DNA of the CDR3: TGTGCCTGGAGTGTGGGCACAGGCGAGGGCTACACCTTC.

The V and J genes are TRBV7-2 and TRBJ2-3, with D uncertain. The V end was cut by 2 bases, the J end by 2 bases, with 2 bases between. This CDR3 has 12 residues. Germline V gene sequence: CDR1 SGHTA, CDR2 FQGNSA. The CDR3 DNA follows: TGTGCCAGCAGCTTATACACAGATACGCAGTATTTT. Its protein product is CASSLYTDTQYF.

CDR3 sequence (DNA): TGCGCCAGCAGCCGAGAACAGGGGTCCTATGGCTACACCTTC. Translating it yields CASSREQGSYGYTF. J is TRBJ1-2 and V is TRBV5-1, with TRBD1 matching over 7 bases. The CDR3 runs to 14 residues. Germline-derived CDR1 and CDR2 are SGHRS and YFSETQ. J gave up 4 bases and V 4 bases, and 7 bases lay outside the gene matches.

This clone was recorded only once. V is TRBV13 and J is TRBJ1-1, with TRBD1 identical over 7 bases. Trimming at V came to 5 bases and at J to 2 bases, leaving 11 bases not matched to a gene. CDR1 and CDR2 (germline): PRHDT, FYEKMQ (reference sequence). This CDR3 has 16 residues. The CDR3 coding sequence is TGTGCCAGCAGCCCCGCCGGGACAGCCCTTAACACTGAAGCTTTCTTT. Protein product: CASSPAGTALNTEAFF.

This clone was counted between two and nine times. The rearrangement uses TRBV6-5 and TRBJ1-2; D gene uncertain. The V and J ends lost 0 bases and 0 bases respectively, with 11 bases between them. Germline V lookup: CDR1 MNHEY, CDR2 SVGAGI. This CDR3 has 16 amino acids. CDR3 region: CASSYSNSPSNYGYTF. DNA of the CDR3: TGTGCCAGCAGTTACTCTAACAGCCCGTCTAACTATGGCTACACCTTC.

This sequence joins TRBV6-6 and TRBJ1-1; 9 bases map to TRBD1. This CDR3 has 13 amino acids. V trimming: 7 bases; J trimming: 5 bases; junction bases outside the gene matches: 5. Per germline, CDR1 MNHNY and CDR2 SVGAGI (reference sequence). The CDR3 nucleotides read TGTGCCAGCATTAAACAGGGGGCTACTGAAGCTTTCTTT. Protein product: CASIKQGATEAFF.

The CDR3 loop reads CASRRSGDETGELFF. CDR3 in DNA: TGTGCCAGCAGGAGGAGCGGGGACGAAACCGGGGAGCTGTTTTTT. The V call is TRBV6-5, the J call TRBJ2-2, with TRBD2 matching over 7 bases. Germline CDR1 reads MNHEY; CDR2 reads SVGAGI. After removal of 6 bases from V and 5 bases from J, the junction contained 9 bases not matched to a gene. The CDR3 loop spans 15 amino acids.

The rearrangement joins TRBV10-3 to TRBJ2-7, with D tentatively TRBD1 (6 bases). The V end was cut by 3 bases, the J end by 0 bases, with 9 bases between. The CDR3 is made up of 14 amino acids. Germline CDR1 reads ENHRY; CDR2 reads SYGVKD. CDR3 amino acids: CAISETGLSYEQYF. In DNA, the CDR3 is TGTGCCATCAGTGAAACAGGGCTCTCCTACGAGCAGTACTTC.